The next 28 T cell receptor beta chains were all read from a single sample in a study of OX40 agonist ivuxolimab in advanced cancers. Generated by immunoSEQ multiplex PCR, the TCRdb table keeps only in-frame clones and is missing some. The sample has about 20,000 clones, roughly 89% seen once. Material: CD4+ or CD8+ T cells sorted from blood, obtained in a trial of the OX40 agonist ivuxolimab. The source is an adult with an advanced solid tumor such as melanoma, head and neck, liver or kidney cancer.

The gene calls are TRBV7-9 and TRBJ1-1; D not resolved. The CDR3 is made up of 13 amino acids. V lost 9 bases and J lost 0, with 11 bases in between. Germline V gene sequence: CDR1 SEHNR, CDR2 FQNEAQ (reference sequence). This CDR3 is CASSPALNTEAFF. The CDR3 region has the DNA TGTGCCAGTTCCCCTGCCCTGAACACTGAAGCTTTCTTT.

CDR3 in amino acids: CASSIDSYNQPQHF. The CDR3 DNA reads TGTGCCAGTAGCATTGACAGCTACAATCAGCCCCAGCATTTT. The rearrangement links TRBV19 to TRBJ1-5, with D possibly TRBD1 on 5 matching bases. The germline gives CDR1 LNHDA, CDR2 SQIVND (reference sequence). V lost 6 bases and J 3 bases, leaving 12 bases between the germline ends. CDR3 length: 14 residues. The full variable domain, its missing parts supplied by reference TRBV19 and TRBJ1-5, is DGGITQSPKYLFRKEGQNVTLSCEQNLNHDAMYWYRQDPGQGLRLIYYSQIVNDFQKGDIAEGYSVSREKKESFPLTVTSAQKNPTAFYLCASSIDSYNQPQHFGDGTRLSIL.

V gene TRBV6-1 combines with J gene TRBJ1-2, with D perhaps TRBD1 (5 bases). CDR1 is MNHNS, CDR2 SASEGT, per germline. This CDR3 has 16 amino acids. Trimming removed 4 bases at V and 4 bases at J, with 19 bases between. The CDR3 here is CASSARPNRQSYGYTF. The CDR3 DNA follows: TGTGCCAGCAGTGCCCGCCCGAACAGACAGAGCTATGGCTACACCTTC.

The V and J genes are TRBV5-6 and TRBJ1-6; D remains ambiguous. This CDR3 has 13 residues. The ends were cut back, 1 base at V and 11 bases at J, with 10 bases in the middle. The germline CDR1 and CDR2 sequences are SGHDT and YYEEEE. The CDR3 nucleotides are TGTGCCAGCAGCTTGACCCTCATGCCACCCCTCCACTTT. Protein sequence: CASSLTLMPPLHF. Full variable domain (rest looked up from reference TRBV5-6 and TRBJ1-6): DAGVTQSPTHLIKTRGQQVTLRCSPKSGHDTVSWYQQALGQGPQFIFQYYEEEERQRGNFPDRFSGHQFPNYSSELNVNALLLGDSALYLCASSLTLMPPLHFGNGTRLTVT.

V gene TRBV9 combines with J gene TRBJ2-2; TRBD1 matches at 8 bases. CDR1 SGDLS and CDR2 YYNGEE come from the germline V gene. This CDR3 contains 19 residues. Losses at the gene ends were 2 bases for V and 4 bases for J; bases not matched to a gene: 16. CDR3 coding DNA: TGTGCCAGCAGCGTTCGTCCCGGGACCGGGACAGGTATCACCGGGGAGCTGTTTTTT. Translated: CASSVRPGTGTGITGELFF.

The chain is built from TRBV27 and TRBJ1-5; D is possibly TRBD1 (6 bases). V was cut by 3 bases and J by 0 bases, with 12 bases left in between. Germline V gives CDR1 MNHEY, CDR2 SMNVEV (reference sequence). The length of the CDR3 is 16 residues. The CDR3 spells CASSFAAGASNQPQHF. CDR3 nucleotides: TGTGCCAGCAGTTTTGCGGCGGGGGCTAGCAATCAGCCCCAGCATTTT.

The V and J genes are TRBV7-3 and TRBJ1-1; D is uncertain. V lost 5 bases to trimming and J lost 4 bases, with 11 bases between them. Germline V gene data show CDR1 as SGHTA and CDR2 as FQGTGA. The CDR3 has 13 amino acids. The CDR3 DNA is TGTGCCAGCAGCACCGGACGGAGCACTGAAGCTTTCTTT. Translating it yields CASSTGRSTEAFF.

The V gene is TRBV10-1, the J gene TRBJ2-3, with D possibly called TRBD1 or TRBD2 (6 bases each). Per germline, CDR1 WNHNN and CDR2 SYGVQD (reference sequence). This CDR3 spans 14 amino acids. V was clipped by 2 bases and J by 6 bases, with 12 bases between them. CDR3 in DNA: TGCGCCAGCAGTGAGATTGGGGGGCCGGATACGCAGTATTTT. It specifies CASSEIGGPDTQYF.

CDR3 region: CASSPATGDTEAFF. The CDR3 DNA reads as TGTGCCAGCTCACCCGCGACAGGGGATACTGAAGCTTTCTTT. The chain joins TRBV18 to TRBJ1-1; TRBD1 matches 8 bases. Germline CDR1 reads KGHSH; CDR2 reads LQKENI. The V gene end was trimmed by 3 bases and the J gene end by 5 bases; junction bases not matched to a gene: 5. The CDR3 has 14 residues. Based on the CDR3 plus reference TRBV18 and TRBJ1-1, the full variable domain is NAGVMQNPRHLVRRRGQEARLRCSPMKGHSHVYWYRQLPEEGLKFMVYLQKENIIDESGMPKERFSAEFPKEGPSILRIQQVVRGDSAAYFCASSPATGDTEAFFGQGTRLTVV.

The chain recombines TRBV27 with TRBJ1-1; TRBD1 aligns across 8 bases. This CDR3 has 15 residues. Per germline, CDR1 MNHEY and CDR2 SMNVEV (reference sequence). With V trimmed by 5 bases and J by 0 bases, 5 bases remained unmatched. The CDR3 bases are TGTGCCAGCAGTACCTGGACAGGGATGAACACTGAAGCTTTCTTT. It translates to CASSTWTGMNTEAFF.

This CDR3 reads CASSLGGTGEEQYF. The CDR3 DNA reads as TGTGCCAGCAGCTTAGGGGGGACAGGGGAAGAGCAGTACTTC. The chain joins TRBV11-2 to TRBJ2-7; TRBD1 aligns across 10 bases. Per germline, CDR1 SGHAT and CDR2 FQNNGV. The CDR3 length is 14 residues. With V trimmed by 1 base and J by 7 bases, 4 bases remained unmatched. The full variable domain, its missing parts supplied by reference TRBV11-2 and TRBJ2-7, is EAGVAQSPRYKIIEKRQSVAFWCNPISGHATLYWYQQILGQGPKLLIQFQNNGVVDDSQLPKDRFSAERLKGVDSTLKIQPAKLEDSAVYLCASSLGGTGEEQYFGPGTRLTVT.

The J gene is TRBJ2-1, the V gene TRBV7-6; 12 bases line up with TRBD2. Germline loops: CDR1 SGHVS, CDR2 FNYEAQ. CDR3 length: 17 amino acids. V trimming: 5 bases; J trimming: 0 bases; junction bases outside the gene matches: 5. The CDR3, as DNA: TGTGCCAGCAGCGACACTAGCGGGGGGCACTCCTACAATGAGCAGTTCTTC. Protein product: CASSDTSGGHSYNEQFF.

The DNA of the CDR3 is TGTGCCGGGGATGAAGGTGGATTCGGTGAAAAACTGTTTTTT. Translation gives CAGDEGGFGEKLFF. The chain has TRBV21-1 and TRBJ1-4. TRBV21-1 is a recognized pseudogene. CDR3 length: 14 amino acids.

This sequence joins TRBV5-6 and TRBJ1-1; D gene uncertain. With 0 bases removed from V and 1 base from J, the gap between germline ends came to 10 bases. The CDR3 extends over 15 amino acids. Germline V gives CDR1 SGHDT, CDR2 YYEEEE. The CDR3 DNA reads TGTGCCAGCAGCTTGGCCGATGGCAGGAACACTGAAGCTTTCTTT. This codes for CASSLADGRNTEAFF.

There are a few counts of this clone. The V and J genes are TRBV5-1 and TRBJ2-2; D is ambiguous. Germline V CDR1 and CDR2: SGHRS, YFSETQ. CDR3 length: 12 amino acids. The germline V and J ends were trimmed by 3 bases and 6 bases, with 6 bases remaining between them. This chain's CDR3 is CASSSPAGELFF. The DNA for the CDR3 is TGCGCCAGCAGCTCCCCCGCCGGGGAGCTGTTTTTT.

V gene TRBV15 combines with J gene TRBJ2-1; 12 nucleotides align to TRBD2. The CDR3 covers 17 residues. Per germline, CDR1 LNHNV and CDR2 YYDKDF (reference sequence). The trim removed 0 bases at V and 1 base at J, leaving 1 base unmatched. CDR3 amino acids: CATSRELAGGSYNEQFF. The CDR3 DNA sequence: TGTGCCACCAGCAGAGAACTAGCGGGGGGATCCTACAATGAGCAGTTCTTC.

The chain uses TRBV5-6 and TRBJ1-1; D is ambiguous. CDR1 is SGHDT and CDR2 is YYEEEE in the germline V gene. The CDR3 has 14 residues. V lost 2 bases, J lost 0 bases, and 8 bases lay in between. The CDR3 here is CASSFGRMNTEAFF. As DNA, the CDR3 is TGTGCCAGCAGCTTCGGACGGATGAACACTGAAGCTTTCTTT.

V and J are TRBV7-3 and TRBJ2-1, with 8 bases that match TRBD1. Trimming cost V 5 bases and J 6 bases; bases outside gene matches: 12. CDR1 is SGHTA, CDR2 FQGTGA, per germline. CDR3 length: 16 amino acids. The CDR3 sequence is CASSIPTGGSGNEQFF. The CDR3 region has the DNA TGTGCCAGCAGCATCCCTACAGGGGGGTCGGGCAATGAGCAGTTCTTC. Complete variable domain (other parts from reference TRBV7-3 and TRBJ2-1): GAGVSQTPSNKVTEKGKYVELRCDPISGHTALYWYRQSLGQGPEFLIYFQGTGAADDSGLPNDRFFAVRPEGSVSTLKIQRTERGDSAVYLCASSIPTGGSGNEQFFGPGTRLTVL.

In its sample, this clone ranks as large. The chain has TRBV18 and TRBJ2-3; a possible D gene is TRBD1 (5 bases). Trimming cost V 2 bases and J 2 bases, with 8 bases left between them. This CDR3 region has 14 residues. Germline loops: CDR1 KGHSH, CDR2 LQKENI. CDR3 sequence: CASSPSRDTDTQYF. CDR3 bases: TGTGCCAGCTCACCATCCAGGGACACAGATACGCAGTATTTT.

The V and J genes are TRBV2 and TRBJ2-3; D possibly corresponds to TRBD2 (5 bases). The CDR3 length is 16 residues. CDR1 SNHLY and CDR2 FYNNEI come from the germline V gene. V shed 6 bases and J shed 3 bases, with 19 bases lying between them. The CDR3 region has the DNA TGTGCCAGCAGGACTACCCCTCCCCAAGGAACAGATACGCAGTATTTT. Amino acids: CASRTTPPQGTDTQYF.

This sequence joins TRBV27 and TRBJ1-1; the match to TRBD1 covers 7 bases. The V segment lost 5 bases and the J segment 0 bases; nucleotides outside the gene matches: 9. This CDR3 spans 16 amino acids. CDR1 and CDR2 from the germline V gene are MNHEY and SMNVEV (reference sequence). CDR3 sequence: CASSHRTGVMNTEAFF. In DNA, the CDR3 is TGTGCCAGCAGTCACAGGACAGGAGTAATGAACACTGAAGCTTTCTTT.

Worth noting for this clone: Other nucleotide sequences in the sample specify the same CDR3. The chain is built from TRBV11-2 and TRBJ2-7, with D unresolved. Germline CDR1 is SGHAT and CDR2 is FQNNGV. With 1 base removed from V and 5 bases from J, the gap between germline ends came to 3 bases. The CDR3 covers 11 residues. CDR3 DNA sequence: TGTGCCAGCAGCTTAGCACACGAGCAGTACTTC. Translated: CASSLAHEQYF.

The chain joins TRBV7-9 to TRBJ2-7; 10 bases align to TRBD1. With V trimmed by 6 bases and J by 2 bases, 13 bases remained unmatched. The germline V gene encodes CDR1 SEHNR and CDR2 FQNEAQ (reference sequence). The CDR3 sequence is 17 residues long. The CDR3 spells CASRPASGQGLPYEQYF. The CDR3 DNA is TGTGCCAGCAGACCCGCATCGGGACAGGGGTTACCCTACGAGCAGTACTTC.

This chain links TRBV6-5 with TRBJ2-2; D call uncertain. This CDR3 has 11 residues. The V and J ends lost 8 bases and 3 bases respectively, with 4 bases between them. Germline CDR1 reads MNHEY; CDR2 reads SVGAGI. CDR3 in DNA: TGTGCCAGCGGGGACACCGGGGAGCTGTTTTTT. This gives the protein CASGDTGELFF.

The genes are TRBV15 and TRBJ1-1; no reliable D call. This CDR3 region has 14 residues. Trimming cost V 0 bases and J 1 base, with 6 bases left between them. Germline V gene data show CDR1 as LNHNV and CDR2 as YYDKDF (reference sequence). CDR3 bases: TGTGCCACCAGCAGAGATCGGGGGAACACTGAAGCTTTCTTT. It is translated as CATSRDRGNTEAFF.

In its sample, this clone was seen once. The chain links TRBV4-2 to TRBJ1-4; D unresolved. The V end lost 1 base, the J end lost 12 bases, and 12 bases lay between the germline ends. The germline CDR1 and CDR2 sequences are LGHNA and YNFKEQ. CDR3 length: 13 amino acids. CDR3 region: CASSQVGLSELFF. The CDR3 nucleotides are TGTGCCAGCAGCCAAGTCGGGCTCTCGGAACTGTTTTTT.

The V call is TRBV6-1, the J call TRBJ1-6, with TRBD1 matching over 12 bases. The CDR3 sequence is 17 residues long. J lost 10 bases, V lost 3 bases, and 10 bases had no gene match. Germline V CDR1 and CDR2: MNHNS, SASEGT. The CDR3 loop is CASSDRDRGPSSSPLHF. The CDR3 DNA is TGTGCCAGCAGTGACCGGGACAGGGGGCCATCGAGCTCACCCCTCCACTTT.

The CDR3 region is CASSSRANNEQFF. CDR3 DNA: TGTGCCAGCAGCTCCCGGGCAAACAATGAGCAGTTCTTC. The chain joins TRBV2 to TRBJ2-1, with D hard to call. The V and J ends lost 6 bases and 5 bases respectively, with 11 bases between them. This CDR3 is built from 13 residues. Germline V gives CDR1 SNHLY, CDR2 FYNNEI.